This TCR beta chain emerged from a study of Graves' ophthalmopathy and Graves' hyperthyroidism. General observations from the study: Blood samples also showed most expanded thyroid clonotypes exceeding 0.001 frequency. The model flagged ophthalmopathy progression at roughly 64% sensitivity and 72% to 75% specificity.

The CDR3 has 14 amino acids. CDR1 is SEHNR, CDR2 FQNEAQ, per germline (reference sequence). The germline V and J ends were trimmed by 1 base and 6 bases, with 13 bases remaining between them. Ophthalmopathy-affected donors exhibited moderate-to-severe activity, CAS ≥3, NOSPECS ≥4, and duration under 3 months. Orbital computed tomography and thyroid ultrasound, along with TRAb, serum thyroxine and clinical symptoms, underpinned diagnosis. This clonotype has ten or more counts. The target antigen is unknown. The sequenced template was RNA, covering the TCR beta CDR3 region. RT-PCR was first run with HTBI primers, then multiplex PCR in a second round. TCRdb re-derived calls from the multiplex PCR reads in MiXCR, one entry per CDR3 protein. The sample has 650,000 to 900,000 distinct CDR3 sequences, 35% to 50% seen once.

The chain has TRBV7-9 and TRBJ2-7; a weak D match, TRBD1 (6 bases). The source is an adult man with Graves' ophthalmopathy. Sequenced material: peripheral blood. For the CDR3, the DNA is TGTGCCAGCAGCTTAGGGGGGCCAGGGAGCGAGCAGTACTTC. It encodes CASSLGGPGSEQYF. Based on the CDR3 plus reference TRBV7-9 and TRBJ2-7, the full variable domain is DTGVSQNPRHKITKRGQNVTFRCDPISEHNRLYWYRQTLGQGPEFLTYFQNEAQLEKSRLLSDRFSAERPKGSFSTLEIQRTEQGDSAMYLCASSLGGPGSEQYFGPGTRLTVT.